This entry is about one TCR beta chain. The data originate from a study of blood T cells in healthy people across ages. Sample-barcoded 5' priming and a J-beta primer mix drove a second PCR of about 6 to 12 cycles. Each CDR3 protein is one row after TCRdb ran MiXCR on the 5' RACE reads. This sample has roughly 1,100,000 distinct CDR3 sequences; under 30% occur once, and the top ten carry less than 0.75%. The CDR3 contains 13 residues. The V end lost 2 bases, the J end lost 9 bases, and 8 bases lay between the germline ends. Germline CDR1 reads MGHRA; CDR2 reads YSYEKL. These same records also appear under a second study, on T cells of mothers and their children. From that study: A few mothers and their six children, all healthy Caucasians, donated. Compared with unrelated pairs, related mother-child pairs had slightly higher, non-significant overlap.

The chain carries TRBV4-1 and TRBJ1-6; D gene uncertain. Sequences were obtained from blood. The source is a girl aged 2-9 years in good health. The CDR3 protein is CASSQLNLSPLHF. Written as DNA, the CDR3 is TGCGCCAGCAGCCAATTAAATCTTTCACCCCTCCACTTT.